Here is one T cell receptor beta chain with its context. No antigen is known for it. No base quality information exists; no much larger clone differs at one position. Whole blood was collected in K2EDTA tubes by collaborating institutions according to the institutions' own protocols. For TCRbeta analysis, collaborators shipped samples as frozen whole blood, isolated PBMCs, or DNA extracted from either of those sample types. The data stem from a study of blood T cell repertoires in COVID-19 (dated by TCRdb to 2020 to 2022). The study in broad terms: The collaborator samples originated in the United States, Italy and Spain and spanned the acute and convalescent phases of COVID-19. The repertoires were released in a freely available public database meant as a resource for research on the immune response to SARS-CoV-2. The samples were drawn from two sources: the first 160 participants of the ongoing ImmuneRACE study, and approximately 1,300 subjects contributed by 6 global collaborators. The sample metadata nearly always contained a de-identified subject ID, COVID-19 status, age in years and sex. Where available, HLA class I and class II types were taken from metadata supplied by the sample provider and were not determined by assay-based typing. Subjects who had been exposed to COVID-19, were actively infected with it, or had recovered from it provided the deeply sampled blood TCRbeta repertoires that made up the dataset. The prospective study material was composed of cDNA or gDNA derived from T cells, B-cell-depleted T cells, or PBMCs.

Paper-wide results and their limitations: The quantity of clinical and demographic metadata differed by source and by participant and was supplied without curation.

The germline V gene yields SGHRS for CDR1 and YFSETQ for CDR2. V has 4 bases trimmed and J has 7 bases trimmed; junction bases matching no gene number 5. The CDR3 spans 13 residues, from the cysteine through the phenylalanine. The CDR3 DNA has 39 bases and is translated from base 1. TCRbeta CDR3 regions were amplified from genomic DNA by means of the immunoSEQ Assay, a bias-controlled multiplex PCR. The authors' pipeline ran thus. Within the assay, amplification of reference gene primers was used to estimate how many nucleated cells each sample contained. To quantify the absolute abundance of each unique TCRbeta CDR3 rearrangement, sequence reads were collapsed and filtered. For each sample, productive Simpson clonality was calculated by taking the square root of Simpson's diversity index across productive rearrangements. As stored in TCRdb, this immuneACCESS dataset retains in-frame rearrangements with V and J assigned. A fraction of the clones does not appear; measured against another copy, unresolved V genes explain less than half of the discrepancy, and the remainder lacks a known reason. V and J calls and clone size follow that table, whereas D and trimming were derived from the DNA. A total of some 170,000 clones appear in this sample, over 70% of them only once. The ten most abundant clones make up roughly 9.1% of the sample.

Sample: peripheral blood. This sequence was found in a woman older than 75 with active or convalescent COVID-19. The rearranged segments are TRBV5-1 and TRBJ1-2, and TRBD1 matches 9 of the central bases. The CDR3 in this case is CASSVDRGFGYTF. The DNA sequence reads TGCGCCAGCAGCGTGGACAGGGGCTTTGGCTACACCTTC.